This passage covers 2 T cell receptor beta chains from one sample sequenced in a study of blood T cell repertoires in COVID-19. The method was immunoSEQ multiplex PCR; TCRdb's version includes in-frame clones alone and lacks a portion of them. The data contain some 100,000 clones, about 88% of them singletons. The sample was peripheral blood. All receptors come from a man aged 30 to 39 in a cohort sampled during active COVID-19.

The chain combines TRBV27 with TRBJ1-1; 8 bases agree with TRBD1. Germline CDR1 reads MNHEY; CDR2 reads SMNVEV (reference sequence). This CDR3 comprises 13 residues. Trimming removed 2 bases from V and 10 bases from J; junction bases left unmatched: 6. In nucleotides, the CDR3 is TGTGCCAGCAGTTTAATGCAGGGGGCGCGAGCTTTCTTT. It is translated as CASSLMQGARAFF.

The chain links TRBV6-6 to TRBJ2-7; perhaps TRBD1 as D (8 bases). The CDR3 loop spans 14 amino acids. Germline V gene sequence: CDR1 MNHNY, CDR2 SVGAGI (reference sequence). V shed 6 bases and J shed 2 bases, with 14 bases lying between them. The CDR3 DNA reads as TGTGCCAGCAGCGAAACAGGGGGGGCCTACGAGCAGTACTTC. Encoded protein: CASSETGGAYEQYF.